This TCR beta chain was sequenced during a study of immune cell composition in non-small cell lung cancer listed by TCRdb under 2017. Study-wide context: Histologic subtype, mainly lung adenocarcinoma or squamous cell carcinoma, was assigned on the basis of H&E together with p63, CK5, Napsin A and TTF-1 immunohistochemistry. Using Adaptive Biotechnologies, the researchers ran TCR-beta sequencing on about 32 paired NSCLC tumour and non-adjacent lung specimens, along with about two dozen tumour-only specimens. Supplementary cohort #1, under twelve lung adenocarcinoma cases, had paired tumour/lung TCR-beta sequencing and TIL populations generated to assess tumour reactivity. A handful of tumour specimens with TCR-beta data were rare histological subtypes and were excluded from the subtype comparisons.

What the study reported, not specific to this receptor: Smoking pack-years did not significantly correlate with tumour TCR-beta clonality. Tumour-associated clones >0.5% occurred in nearly half of NSCLC cases: about 35% of adenocarcinomas versus around three quarters of squamous carcinomas. In more than eight adenocarcinoma cases, a strong correlation was found between maximal tumour-associated clone frequency and TIL tumour reactivity, whereas no such correlation was found between overall clonality and TIL tumour reactivity. The reactivity cohort contained only 10 or so cases, and the tumour-reactive clones were not shown to have sequences in common with the dominant in vivo tumour-associated clones.

V sheds 3 bases and J sheds 3 bases, leaving 8 bases between their ends. The CDR3 runs 13 amino acids, cysteine and phenylalanine included. Of the read, only the CDR3 DNA is kept; its 39 bases are in frame from base 1. Per the germline V gene, KGHSH is the CDR1 and LQKENI is the CDR2. Worth noting for this clone: This clone's antigen is unknown. Per-base qualities were not stored, and no clone one base away is much larger.

A two-step multiplex PCR amplified TCR-beta CDR3 regions from genomic DNA, and the second step of the PCR added Illumina-compatible adaptors. As a commercial immunoSEQ service, TCR-beta immunosequencing was carried out on an Illumina platform. Regarding the original processing steps: Repertoires were described by productive clonality and by Top 10 Clones, which is the percentage of T-cell templates coming from the ten most frequent sequences. Values for productive clonality spanned 0 to 1, where a value of 1 indicated a monoclonal population. Sequences comprising at least 0.1% of tumour T-cell templates but absent from matched non-adjacent lung were defined as tumour-associated clones and were identified via log10 scatter plots. Student's t-tests were used for two-group comparisons, ANOVA was used for stages, and linear regression was used for relationships, with analyses conducted in GraphPad Prism7 and R. Imported from immuneACCESS, the table was reduced by TCRdb to in-frame sequences with V and J called. These copies leave out some clones; in studies compared against another copy, an unresolved V gene accounts for under half, and the cause of the remainder is not known. That table is the source of V, J and clone size, and D and trimming were worked out from the DNA. Within this sample are about 4,000 clones, with under 80% of them counted one time only. The top ten clones comprise 9% to 9.5% of the sample.

Normal lung samples were non-adjacent lung tissue taken as far from the tumour as possible, at least 3 cm away, from the same patient. From frozen aliquots of unsorted single-cell suspensions, genomic DNA was isolated using the QIAamp DNA kit. Tissues were received within 2 hours of resection and were immediately processed into single-cell suspensions. Tissue was mechanically dissociated and enzymatically digested with DNase I, collagenase I and hyaluronidase for approximately 32 minutes at 37 °C, then filtered and RBC-lysed. The TCR sequence derives from a human donor with non-small cell lung cancer. The sample consisted of non-adjacent lung tissue. Recombination joined TRBV18 with TRBJ2-5, and perhaps TRBD1 as D gene, on 5 matching bases. The CDR3 has the sequence CASSPTDKETQYF. The bases read TGTGCCAGCTCACCGACAGACAAAGAGACCCAGTACTTC.